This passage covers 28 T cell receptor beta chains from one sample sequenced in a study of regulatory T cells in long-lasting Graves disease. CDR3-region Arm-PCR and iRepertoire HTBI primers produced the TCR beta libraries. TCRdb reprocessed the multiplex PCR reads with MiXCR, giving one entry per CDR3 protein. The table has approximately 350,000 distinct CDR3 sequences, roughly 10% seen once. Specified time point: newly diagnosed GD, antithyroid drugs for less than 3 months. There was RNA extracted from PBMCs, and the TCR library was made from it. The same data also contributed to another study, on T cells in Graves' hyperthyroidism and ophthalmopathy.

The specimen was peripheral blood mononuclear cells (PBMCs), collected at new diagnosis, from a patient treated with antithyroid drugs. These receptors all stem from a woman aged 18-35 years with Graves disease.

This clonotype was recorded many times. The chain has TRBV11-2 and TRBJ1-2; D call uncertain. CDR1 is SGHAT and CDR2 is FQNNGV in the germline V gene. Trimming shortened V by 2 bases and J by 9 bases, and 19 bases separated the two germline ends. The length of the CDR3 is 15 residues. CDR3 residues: CASSLLRRWAISYTF. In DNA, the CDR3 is TGTGCCAGCAGCTTACTTCGGAGGTGGGCTATAAGCTACACCTTC.

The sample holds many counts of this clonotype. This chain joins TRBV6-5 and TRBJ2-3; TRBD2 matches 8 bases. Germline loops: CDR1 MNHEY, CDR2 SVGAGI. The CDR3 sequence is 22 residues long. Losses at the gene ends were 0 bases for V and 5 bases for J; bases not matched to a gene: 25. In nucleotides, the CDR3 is TGTGCCAGCAGTTACTCGAGGGTTCTAGGGCTGGGGCTGCAAAGCGGGAGAGATACGCAGTATTTT. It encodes CASSYSRVLGLGLQSGRDTQYF.

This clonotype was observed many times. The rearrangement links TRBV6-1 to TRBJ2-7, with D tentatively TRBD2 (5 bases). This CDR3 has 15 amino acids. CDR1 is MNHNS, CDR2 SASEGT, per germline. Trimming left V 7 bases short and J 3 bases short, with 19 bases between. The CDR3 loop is CASIFTPAGHYEQYF. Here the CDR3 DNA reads TGTGCCAGCATCTTCACCCCGGCGGGTCACTACGAGCAGTACTTC.

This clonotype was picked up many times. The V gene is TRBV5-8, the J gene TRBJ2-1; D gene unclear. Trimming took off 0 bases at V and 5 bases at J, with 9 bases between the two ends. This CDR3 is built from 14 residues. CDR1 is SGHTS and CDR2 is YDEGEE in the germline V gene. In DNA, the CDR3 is TGTGCCAGCAGCTTGGGGTTCCTACACAATGAGCAGTTCTTC. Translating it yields CASSLGFLHNEQFF. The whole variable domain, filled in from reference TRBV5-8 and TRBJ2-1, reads EAGVTQSPTHLIKTRGQQATLRCSPISGHTSVYWYQQALGLGLQFLLWYDEGEERNRGNFPPRFSGRQFPNYSSELNVNALELEDSALYLCASSLGFLHNEQFFGPGTRLTVL.

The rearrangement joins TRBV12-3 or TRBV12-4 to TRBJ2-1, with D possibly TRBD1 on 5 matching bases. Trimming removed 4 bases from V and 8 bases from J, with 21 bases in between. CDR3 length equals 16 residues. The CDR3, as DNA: TGTGCCAGCAGTTCCTACCCTGGGCAGGGATACCATGAGCAGTTCTTC. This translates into CASSSYPGQGYHEQFF.

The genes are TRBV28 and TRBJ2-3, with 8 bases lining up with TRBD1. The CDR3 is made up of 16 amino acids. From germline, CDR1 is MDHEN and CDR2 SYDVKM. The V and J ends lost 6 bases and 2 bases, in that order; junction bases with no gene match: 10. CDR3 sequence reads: CASSHRGALSTDTQYF. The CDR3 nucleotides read TGTGCCAGCAGCCACAGGGGGGCCCTGTCCACAGATACGCAGTATTTT.

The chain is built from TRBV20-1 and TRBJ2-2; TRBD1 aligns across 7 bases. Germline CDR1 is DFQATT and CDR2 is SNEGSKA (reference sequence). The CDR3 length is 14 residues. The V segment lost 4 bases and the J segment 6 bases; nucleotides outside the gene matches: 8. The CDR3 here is CSAIRTGYAGELFF. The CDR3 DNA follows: TGCAGTGCTATCCGGACAGGATACGCCGGGGAGCTGTTTTTT.

The CDR3 is CASSLVAPRGTGELFF. The CDR3 DNA is TGCGCCAGCAGCTTGGTGGCTCCCCGAGGCACCGGGGAGCTGTTTTTT. The chain recombines TRBV5-1 with TRBJ2-2; D call uncertain. Trimming cost V 0 bases and J 4 bases, with 13 bases left between them. CDR1 is SGHRS, CDR2 YFSETQ, per germline. This CDR3 has 16 amino acids.

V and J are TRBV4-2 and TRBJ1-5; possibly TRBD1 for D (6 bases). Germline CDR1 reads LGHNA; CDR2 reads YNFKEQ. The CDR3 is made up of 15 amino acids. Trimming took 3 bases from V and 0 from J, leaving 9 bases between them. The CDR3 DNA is TGTGCCAGCAGCCAGAGGGGGTATAGCAATCAGCCCCAGCATTTT. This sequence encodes CASSQRGYSNQPQHF.

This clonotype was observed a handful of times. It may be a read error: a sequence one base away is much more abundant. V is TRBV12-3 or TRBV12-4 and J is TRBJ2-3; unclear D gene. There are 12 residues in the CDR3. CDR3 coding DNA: TGTGCCAGCAATTTCTCGCCAGATACGCGGTATTTT. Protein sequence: CASNFSPDTRYF.

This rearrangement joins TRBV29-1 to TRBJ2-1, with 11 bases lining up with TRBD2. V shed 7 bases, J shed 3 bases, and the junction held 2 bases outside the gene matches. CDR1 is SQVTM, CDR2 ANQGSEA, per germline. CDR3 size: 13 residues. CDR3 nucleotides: TGCAGCGGAGGGACTAGCGGCTACAATGAGCAGTTCTTC. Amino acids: CSGGTSGYNEQFF.

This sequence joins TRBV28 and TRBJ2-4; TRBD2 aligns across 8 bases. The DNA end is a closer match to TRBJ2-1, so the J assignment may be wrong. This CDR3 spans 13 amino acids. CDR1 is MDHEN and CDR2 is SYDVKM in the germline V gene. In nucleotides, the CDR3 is TGTGCCAGCAGTATAGGGACTAGTGGTGAGCAGTTCTTC. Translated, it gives CASSIGTSGEQFF.

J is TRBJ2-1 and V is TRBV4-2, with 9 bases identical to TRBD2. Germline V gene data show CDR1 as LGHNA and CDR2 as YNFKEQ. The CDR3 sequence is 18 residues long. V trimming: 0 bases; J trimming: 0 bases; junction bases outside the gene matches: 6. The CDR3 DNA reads TGTGCCAGCAGCCAAGAGGGACTAGCCCTCAGCTCCTACAATGAGCAGTTCTTC. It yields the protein CASSQEGLALSSYNEQFF.

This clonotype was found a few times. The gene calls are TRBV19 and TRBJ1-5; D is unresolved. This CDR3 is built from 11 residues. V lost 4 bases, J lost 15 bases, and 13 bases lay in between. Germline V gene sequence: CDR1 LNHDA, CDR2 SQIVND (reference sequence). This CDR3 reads CASSTFGPLHF. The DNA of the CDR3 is TGTGCCAGTAGTACTTTTGGCCCACTGCATTTT. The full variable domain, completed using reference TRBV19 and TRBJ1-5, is DGGITQSPKYLFRKEGQNVTLSCEQNLNHDAMYWYRQDPGQGLRLIYYSQIVNDFQKGDIAEGYSVSREKKESFPLTVTSAQKNPTAFYLCASSTFGPLHFGDGTRLSIL.

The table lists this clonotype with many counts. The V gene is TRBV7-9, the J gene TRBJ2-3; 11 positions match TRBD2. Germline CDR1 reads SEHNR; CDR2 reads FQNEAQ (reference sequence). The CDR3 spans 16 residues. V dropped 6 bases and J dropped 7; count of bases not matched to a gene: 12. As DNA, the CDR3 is TGTGCCAGCAGACCCCGGGGTAGCGGGAGGGCACATACGCAGTATTTT. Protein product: CASRPRGSGRAHTQYF.

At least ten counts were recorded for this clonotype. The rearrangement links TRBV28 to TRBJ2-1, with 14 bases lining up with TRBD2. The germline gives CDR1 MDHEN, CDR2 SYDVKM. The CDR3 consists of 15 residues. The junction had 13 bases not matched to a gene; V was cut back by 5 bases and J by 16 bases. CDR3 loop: CASSIISWTSGRQFF. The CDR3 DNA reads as TGTGCCAGCAGTATCATATCTTGGACTAGCGGGAGGCAATTCTTC.

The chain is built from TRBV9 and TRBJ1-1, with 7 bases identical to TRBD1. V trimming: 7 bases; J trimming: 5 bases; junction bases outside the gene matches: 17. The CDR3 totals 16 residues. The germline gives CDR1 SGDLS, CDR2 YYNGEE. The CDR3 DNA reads TGTGCCAGCGCCCGTTTCGGGGGGCAGGGGGAGACTGAAGCTTTCTTT. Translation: CASARFGGQGETEAFF. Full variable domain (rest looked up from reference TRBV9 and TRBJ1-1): DSGVTQTPKHLITATGQRVTLRCSPRSGDLSVYWYQQSLDQGLQFLIQYYNGEERAKGNILERFSAQQFPDLHSELNLSSLELGDSALYFCASARFGGQGETEAFFGQGTRLTVV.

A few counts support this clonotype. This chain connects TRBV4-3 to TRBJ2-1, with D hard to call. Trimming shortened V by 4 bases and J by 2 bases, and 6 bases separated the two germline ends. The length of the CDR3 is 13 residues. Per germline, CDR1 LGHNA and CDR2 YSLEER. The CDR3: CASSPFAYNEQFF. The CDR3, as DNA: TGCGCCAGCAGCCCATTTGCCTACAATGAGCAGTTCTTC.

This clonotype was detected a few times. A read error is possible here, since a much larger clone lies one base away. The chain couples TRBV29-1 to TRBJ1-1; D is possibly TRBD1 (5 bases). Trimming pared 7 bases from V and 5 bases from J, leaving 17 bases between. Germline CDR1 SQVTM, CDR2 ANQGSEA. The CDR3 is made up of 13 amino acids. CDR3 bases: TGCAGCGCTGTTGGCAGGGTTGGGACTGAAGCTTTCTTT. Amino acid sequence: CSAVGRVGTEAFF.

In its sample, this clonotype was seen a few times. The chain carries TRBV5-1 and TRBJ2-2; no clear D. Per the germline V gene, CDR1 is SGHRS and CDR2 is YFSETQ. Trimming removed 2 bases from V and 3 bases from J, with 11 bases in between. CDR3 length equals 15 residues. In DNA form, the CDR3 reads TGCGCCAGCAGCTTTTGGTCAGGTCACACCGGGGAGCTGTTTTTT. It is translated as CASSFWSGHTGELFF.

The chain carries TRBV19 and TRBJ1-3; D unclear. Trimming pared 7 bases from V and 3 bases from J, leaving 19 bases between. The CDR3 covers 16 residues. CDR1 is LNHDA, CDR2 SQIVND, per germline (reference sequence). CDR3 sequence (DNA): TGTGCCAGTACAGATCGGGGAGTCCGAATTGGAAACACCATATATTTT. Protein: CASTDRGVRIGNTIYF.

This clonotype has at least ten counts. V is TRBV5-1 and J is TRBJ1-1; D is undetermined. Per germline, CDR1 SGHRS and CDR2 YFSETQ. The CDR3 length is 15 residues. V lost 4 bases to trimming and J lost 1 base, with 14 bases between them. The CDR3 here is CASSPYTLKNTEAFF. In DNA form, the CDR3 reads TGCGCCAGCAGCCCCTATACACTGAAGAACACTGAAGCTTTCTTT.

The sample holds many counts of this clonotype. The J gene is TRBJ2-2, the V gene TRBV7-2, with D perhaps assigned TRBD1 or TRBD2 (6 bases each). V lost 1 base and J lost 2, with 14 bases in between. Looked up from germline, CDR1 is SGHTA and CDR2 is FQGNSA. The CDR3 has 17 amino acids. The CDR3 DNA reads TGTGCCAGCAGCTTAGGGTTCCGGGGGCGCAACACCGGGGAGCTGTTTTTT. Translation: CASSLGFRGRNTGELFF.

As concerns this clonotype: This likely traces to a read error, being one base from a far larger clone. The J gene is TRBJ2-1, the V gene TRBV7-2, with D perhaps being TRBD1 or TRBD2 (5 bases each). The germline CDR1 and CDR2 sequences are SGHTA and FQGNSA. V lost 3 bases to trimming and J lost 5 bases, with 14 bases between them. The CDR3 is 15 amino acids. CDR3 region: CASSFPGARNNEQFF. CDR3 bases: TGTGCCAGCAGCTTCCCCGGGGCGAGAAACAATGAGCAGTTCTTC.

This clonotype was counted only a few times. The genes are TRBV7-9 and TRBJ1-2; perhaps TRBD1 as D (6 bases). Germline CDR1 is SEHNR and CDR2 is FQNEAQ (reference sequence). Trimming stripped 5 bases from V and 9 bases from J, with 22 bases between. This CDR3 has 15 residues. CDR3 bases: TGTGCCAGCAGCCGCCCCGGACAGCCATTCTTGCGCTACACCTTC. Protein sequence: CASSRPGQPFLRYTF.

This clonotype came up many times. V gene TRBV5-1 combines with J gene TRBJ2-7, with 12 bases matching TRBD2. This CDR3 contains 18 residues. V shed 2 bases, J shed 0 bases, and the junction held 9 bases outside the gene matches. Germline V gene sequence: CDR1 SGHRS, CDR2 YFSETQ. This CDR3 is CASSFLGLAGRFSYEQYF. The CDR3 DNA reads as TGCGCCAGCAGCTTTCTAGGACTAGCGGGGCGGTTCTCCTACGAGCAGTACTTC.

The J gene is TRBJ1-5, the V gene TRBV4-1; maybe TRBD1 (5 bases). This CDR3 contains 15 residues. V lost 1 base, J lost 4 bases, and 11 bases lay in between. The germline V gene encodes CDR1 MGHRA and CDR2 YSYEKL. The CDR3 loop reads CASSQAERGNQPQHF. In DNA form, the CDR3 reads TGCGCCAGCAGCCAAGCGGAAAGGGGTAATCAGCCCCAGCATTTT.

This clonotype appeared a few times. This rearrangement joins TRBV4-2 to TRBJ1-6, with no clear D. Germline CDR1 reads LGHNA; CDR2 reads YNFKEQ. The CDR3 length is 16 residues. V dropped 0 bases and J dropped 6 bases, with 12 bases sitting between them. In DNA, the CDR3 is TGTGCCAGCAGCCAAGATCGGGAAGAACTTAATTCACCCCTCCACTTT. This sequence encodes CASSQDREELNSPLHF.